Presented here are 21 T cell receptor beta chains from one specimen sequenced in a study of cytomegalovirus exposure and HLA in healthy donors. The PCR used 60 Vbeta and 13 Jbeta primers. The repertoire was sequenced with immunoSEQ multiplex PCR; TCRdb's copy has only in-frame clones and lacks some. The data show approximately 110,000 clones, around 77% seen once. Sequenced material: PBMCs. The receptors stem from a human donor in good health.

The rearrangement links TRBV6-5 to TRBJ2-1; D is perhaps TRBD2 (6 bases). V dropped 2 bases and J dropped 3 bases, with 14 bases sitting between them. The CDR3 has 16 residues. CDR1 is MNHEY, CDR2 SVGAGI, per germline. The CDR3 sequence is CASSYTGTDDYNEQFF. Written as DNA, the CDR3 is TGTGCCAGCAGTTACACCGGGACTGACGACTACAATGAGCAGTTCTTC.

The chain carries TRBV30 and TRBJ2-5; possible D gene TRBD1, 5 bases. The ends were cut back, 5 bases at V and 1 base at J, with 14 bases in the middle. This CDR3 contains 14 residues. Germline CDR1 is GTSNPN and CDR2 is SVGIG (reference sequence). The CDR3 loop is CAWRRVWGQETQYF. The CDR3 DNA follows: TGTGCCTGGCGCAGGGTGTGGGGCCAAGAGACCCAGTACTTC.

Concerning this clone itself: The identical CDR3 is also encoded by other nucleotide sequences in the sample. The rearrangement links TRBV4-1 to TRBJ2-2, with 11 bases aligning to TRBD1. Germline CDR1 is MGHRA and CDR2 is YSYEKL. The length of the CDR3 is 14 residues. After removal of 3 bases from V and 6 bases from J, the junction contained 0 bases not matched to a gene. CDR3 coding DNA: TGCGCCAGCAGCCAGGGACAGGGGGCCGGGGAGCTGTTTTTT. It codes for CASSQGQGAGELFF.

The rearrangement links TRBV7-9 to TRBJ2-2, with TRBD2 matching over 15 bases. Looked up from germline, CDR1 is SEHNR and CDR2 is FQNEAQ (reference sequence). The CDR3 has 19 residues. J lost 4 bases, V lost 5 bases, and 11 bases had no gene match. The CDR3 DNA reads TGTGCCAGCAGCCTTGGACTAGCGGGAGGGCCGTCTTTCACCGGGGAGCTGTTTTTT. This encodes CASSLGLAGGPSFTGELFF.

The chain combines TRBV6-5 with TRBJ1-5; maybe TRBD1 (6 bases). CDR3 length: 12 amino acids. Trimming took off 2 bases at V and 11 bases at J, with 10 bases between the two ends. The germline gives CDR1 MNHEY, CDR2 SVGAGI. The CDR3 protein is CASSYIGQSQHF. In nucleotides, the CDR3 is TGTGCCAGCAGTTACATTGGACAGTCCCAGCATTTT.

V usage is TRBV18 and J usage is TRBJ2-1, with 9 bases aligning to TRBD2. From germline, CDR1 is KGHSH and CDR2 LQKENI. This CDR3 contains 15 residues. V lost 8 bases, J lost 7 bases, and 12 bases stayed unmatched. The CDR3 spells CASTSVASGTNEQFF. As DNA, the CDR3 is TGTGCCAGCACCTCCGTGGCTAGCGGGACTAATGAGCAGTTCTTC.

This clone came up a few times. The junction and the germline gene differ at one end; a read error may be behind it. The V gene is TRBV7-9, the J gene TRBJ2-4; 8 bases agree with TRBD2. From germline, CDR1 is SEHNR and CDR2 FQNEAQ (reference sequence). This CDR3 region has 16 residues. CDR3: CSSSHPFFRGGNIQYF. CDR3 DNA sequence: TGTTCCAGCAGTCACCCCTTCTTTCGGGGGGGGAACATTCAGTACTTC. The entire variable domain, with the rest obtained from reference TRBV7-9 and TRBJ2-4, is as follows: DTGVSQNPRHKITKRGQNVTFRCDPISEHNRLYWYRQTLGQGPEFLTYFQNEAQLEKSRLLSDRFSAERPKGSFSTLEIQRTEQGDSAMYLCSSSHPFFRGGNIQYFGAGTRLSVL.

This clone came up once. This chain connects TRBV2 to TRBJ1-2; D is ambiguous. Trimming shortened V by 2 bases and J by 0 bases, and 10 bases separated the two germline ends. The CDR3 sequence is 15 residues long. The germline CDR1 and CDR2 sequences are SNHLY and FYNNEI. The CDR3 DNA reads TGTGCCAGCAGTGAATCGACGGGTACTAACTATGGCTACACCTTC. The encoded protein is CASSESTGTNYGYTF.

The chain links TRBV18 to TRBJ2-7, with unresolved D. This CDR3 has 11 amino acids. Germline-derived CDR1 and CDR2 are KGHSH and LQKENI. The germline V and J ends were trimmed by 4 bases and 3 bases, with 4 bases remaining between them. The CDR3 coding sequence is TGTGCCAGCTCACTCGGCTACGAGCAGTACTTC. Protein: CASSLGYEQYF.

The rearrangement uses TRBV19 and TRBJ1-2, with D possibly being TRBD1 (5 bases). Per the germline V gene, CDR1 is LNHDA and CDR2 is SQIVND (reference sequence). The CDR3 is 13 amino acids. Trimming removed 7 bases at V and 3 bases at J, with 12 bases between. CDR3 sequence: CASTRSRDYGYTF. The CDR3 bases are TGTGCCAGTACCCGAAGCAGGGACTATGGCTACACCTTC.

This rearrangement joins TRBV19 to TRBJ2-7; 10 positions match TRBD2. The CDR3 contains 15 residues. Trimming cost V 5 bases and J 2 bases; bases outside gene matches: 6. CDR1 and CDR2 from the germline V gene are LNHDA and SQIVND (reference sequence). The CDR3 coding sequence is TGTGCCAGTAGTGACATAGCGGGAGGTACCTACGAGCAGTACTTC. Its translation: CASSDIAGGTYEQYF.

The chain combines TRBV19 with TRBJ1-2; 9 nucleotides agree with TRBD1. V shed 4 bases and J 5 bases; nucleotides not matched to a gene: 5. Germline CDR1 reads LNHDA; CDR2 reads SQIVND (reference sequence). CDR3 length: 14 amino acids. The CDR3 region has the DNA TGTGCCAGTAGTAGTCCGGGACAGGGATATGGCTACACCTTC. Translation: CASSSPGQGYGYTF.

This rearrangement joins TRBV19 to TRBJ2-2, with 8 bases identical to TRBD1. J lost 6 bases, V lost 0 bases, and 6 bases had no gene match. The CDR3 consists of 16 residues. Germline CDR1 LNHDA, CDR2 SQIVND (reference sequence). The CDR3 DNA reads TGTGCCAGTAGTATAGATTGGGGACAGGTCGCCGGGGAGCTGTTTTTT. It encodes CASSIDWGQVAGELFF.

There are a few counts of this clone. This chain links TRBV5-1 with TRBJ2-5; 13 nucleotides align to TRBD2. CDR3 size: 17 residues. J gave up 1 base and V 1 base, and 4 bases lay outside the gene matches. Germline loops: CDR1 SGHRS, CDR2 YFSETQ. The CDR3 spells CASSLLGTSGVQETQYF. The CDR3, as DNA: TGCGCCAGCAGCTTGCTTGGGACTAGCGGGGTCCAAGAGACCCAGTACTTC.

The V gene is TRBV5-4, the J gene TRBJ2-2; D may be TRBD2 (6 bases). CDR3 length: 15 residues. Germline V gives CDR1 SGHNT, CDR2 YYREEE (reference sequence). The V and J ends lost 6 bases and 5 bases respectively, with 17 bases between them. The CDR3, as DNA: TGTGCCAGCACCCGGAGGGAGTCCGGGACCGGGGAGCTGTTTTTT. This sequence encodes CASTRRESGTGELFF.

The chain is built from TRBV18 and TRBJ1-6; D possibly corresponds to TRBD1 (5 bases). V was shortened by 3 bases and J by 13 bases, with 16 bases between the two germline ends. CDR1 and CDR2 (germline): KGHSH, LQKENI. This CDR3 region has 14 residues. CDR3 DNA: TGTGCCAGCTCACCGGGGCAGGGAGGTTTGCCCCTCCACTTT. It specifies CASSPGQGGLPLHF.

The chain employs TRBV5-1 and TRBJ2-7, with 13 bases aligning to TRBD2. Germline CDR1 reads SGHRS; CDR2 reads YFSETQ. The CDR3 consists of 15 residues. With 0 bases clipped from V and 4 bases from J, the junction kept 1 base outside the gene matches. The CDR3 protein is CASSLGTSGSYEQYF. In DNA form, the CDR3 reads TGCGCCAGCAGCTTGGGGACTAGCGGGAGTTACGAGCAGTACTTC.

The CDR3 sequence: CASRTSGRDEQFF. CDR3 DNA: TGTGCCAGCCGGACTAGCGGGAGGGATGAGCAGTTCTTC. The chain carries TRBV19 and TRBJ2-1; TRBD2 aligns across 15 bases. This CDR3 is 13 amino acids long. In germline, CDR1 is LNHDA, CDR2 SQIVND (reference sequence). The junction had 2 bases not matched to a gene; V was cut back by 9 bases and J by 8 bases.

V usage is TRBV5-1 and J usage is TRBJ2-1; 8 bases agree with TRBD2. Germline V gene sequence: CDR1 SGHRS, CDR2 YFSETQ. This CDR3 has 15 residues. V lost 0 bases, J lost 9 bases, and 8 bases stayed unmatched. The CDR3 DNA sequence: TGCGCCAGCAGCTTGGTCGGGGGGGATTTACGTGAGCAGTTCTTC. Translating gives CASSLVGGDLREQFF.

This sequence joins TRBV18 and TRBJ1-5; tentatively, D is TRBD1 (5 bases). Germline V lookup: CDR1 KGHSH, CDR2 LQKENI. The CDR3 contains 15 residues. The ends were cut back, 3 bases at V and 4 bases at J, with 13 bases in the middle. Here the CDR3 reads CASSPQTGVNQPQHF. CDR3 sequence (DNA): TGTGCCAGCTCACCCCAAACGGGGGTAAATCAGCCCCAGCATTTT.

This chain uses TRBV10-2 with TRBJ1-2; D possibly corresponds to TRBD1 (5 bases). This CDR3 is 14 amino acids long. CDR1 and CDR2 (germline): WSHSY, SAAADI. Trimming stripped 4 bases from V and 5 bases from J, with 14 bases between. The CDR3 nucleotides are TGCGCCAGCAGTGTCGGGGGTTCTGGGTATGGCTACACCTTC. Translating gives CASSVGGSGYGYTF.